These 13 T cell receptor beta chains originate from one sample sequenced in a study of blood T cells in healthy people across ages. Then a second PCR, running roughly 7 to 11 cycles, was carried out with a sample-barcoded 5' primer and a J-beta primer mix. TCRdb recomputed calls from the 5' RACE reads with MiXCR, one row per CDR3 protein. The sample lists about 900,000 distinct CDR3 sequences, under 50% occurring once. The specimen was blood. Source of these receptors: a young man in good health.

The chain carries TRBV7-2 and TRBJ2-3; a possible D gene is TRBD2 (6 bases). This CDR3 has 14 amino acids. V was shortened by 2 bases and J by 4 bases, with 10 bases between the two germline ends. The germline gives CDR1 SGHTA, CDR2 FQGNSA. CDR3 amino acids: CASSLRLDADTQYF. For the CDR3, the DNA is TGTGCCAGCAGCTTAAGACTAGATGCAGATACGCAGTATTTT.

The V gene is TRBV27, the J gene TRBJ2-1; D gene ambiguous. Per germline, CDR1 MNHEY and CDR2 SMNVEV (reference sequence). The germline V and J ends were trimmed by 4 bases and 4 bases, with 11 bases remaining between them. There are 14 residues in the CDR3. This CDR3 reads CASSSGPDYNEQFF. For the CDR3, the DNA is TGTGCCAGCAGTTCCGGACCGGATTACAATGAGCAGTTCTTC.

The J gene is TRBJ2-5, the V gene TRBV6-1; perhaps TRBD2 as D (5 bases). This CDR3 contains 15 residues. V shed 3 bases and J shed 0 bases, with 11 bases lying between them. Germline values: CDR1 MNHNS, CDR2 SASEGT. The CDR3 is CASSDPGSYQETQYF. The CDR3 DNA follows: TGTGCCAGCAGTGACCCGGGGTCGTACCAAGAGACCCAGTACTTC.

This rearrangement joins TRBV28 to TRBJ2-3, with a weak D call TRBD2 (6 bases). The CDR3 spans 18 residues. Looked up from germline, CDR1 is MDHEN and CDR2 is SYDVKM. V dropped 6 bases and J dropped 0 bases, with 22 bases sitting between them. In DNA, the CDR3 is TGTGCCAGCAGACTGGGATCGGGGGTCCCCTCTAGCACAGATACGCAGTATTTT. Residues: CASRLGSGVPSSTDTQYF.

This clonotype was detected a few times. The V call is TRBV6-5, the J call TRBJ1-1, with D unresolved. This CDR3 spans 12 amino acids. The germline gives CDR1 MNHEY, CDR2 SVGAGI. V lost 5 bases and J 5 bases, leaving 9 bases between the germline ends. The CDR3 spells CASSPRRTEAFF. CDR3 nucleotides: TGTGCCAGCAGTCCTCGACGGACTGAAGCTTTCTTT.

In DNA form, the CDR3 reads TGTGCCAGCAGTTACCAGGGGTCGATCCACGAGCAGTACTTC. Amino acid sequence: CASSYQGSIHEQYF. V and J are TRBV6-2 or TRBV6-3 and TRBJ2-4; perhaps TRBD1 as D (6 bases). Judging by the DNA end, TRBJ2-7 fits better; the J call may be wrong. The CDR3 loop spans 14 amino acids. The germline V gene encodes CDR1 MNHEY and CDR2 SVGEGT.

This clonotype occurred a few times. The chain joins TRBV25-1 to TRBJ2-4, with TRBD1 matching over 9 bases. The end of the DNA aligns better with TRBJ2-5, so the J call may be wrong. Germline V lookup: CDR1 MGHDK, CDR2 SYGVNS. This CDR3 comprises 15 residues. In DNA, the CDR3 is TGTGCCAGCAGTGTGCTGGGACAGGGACAAGAGACCCAGTACTTC. Encoded protein: CASSVLGQGQETQYF.

The CDR3, as DNA: TGTGCCAGCAGTAGAGTACCTAATTCACCCCTCCACTTT. Translating gives CASSRVPNSPLHF. J is TRBJ1-6 and V is TRBV25-1, with unresolved D. Germline assignment: CDR1 MGHDK and CDR2 SYGVNS. This CDR3 contains 13 residues. The V end was cut by 5 bases, the J end by 6 bases, with 8 bases between.

This clonotype was counted only a few times. The chain employs TRBV5-1 and TRBJ2-1; D remains ambiguous. This CDR3 has 14 amino acids. The germline CDR1 and CDR2 sequences are SGHRS and YFSETQ. Trimming removed 4 bases from V and 6 bases from J, with 14 bases in between. CDR3 DNA sequence: TGCGCCAGCAGCGCGGACGCTAACCCCAATGAGCAGTTCTTC. This sequence encodes CASSADANPNEQFF.

The chain links TRBV27 to TRBJ1-1; D is unresolved. Germline values: CDR1 MNHEY, CDR2 SMNVEV (reference sequence). Trimming took 3 bases from V and 4 from J, leaving 15 bases between them. The CDR3 length is 15 residues. For the CDR3, the DNA is TGTGCCAGCAGTTTGGTGTACGGGAGGGTCACTGAAGCTTTCTTT. Its protein is CASSLVYGRVTEAFF.

The rearrangement links TRBV6-1 to TRBJ1-1, with a weak D call TRBD1 (6 bases). This CDR3 region has 16 residues. V was pared by 2 bases and J by 0 bases, with 13 bases between. CDR1 is MNHNS, CDR2 SASEGT, per germline. Here the CDR3 reads CASSEPRGRMNTEAFF. Written as DNA, the CDR3 is TGTGCCAGCAGTGAACCCAGGGGCAGAATGAACACTGAAGCTTTCTTT.

The chain couples TRBV6-2 or TRBV6-3 to TRBJ1-1; D is uncertain. Germline lookup yields CDR1 MNHEY and CDR2 SVGEGT. The CDR3 runs to 14 residues. Between the trimmed V and J ends, which lost 3 bases and 3 bases, there was a span of 11 bases. The CDR3 DNA follows: TGTGCCAGCAGTTATCAGGTCTGGGACACTGAAGCTTTCTTT. Its translation is CASSYQVWDTEAFF.

J is TRBJ2-3 and V is TRBV5-5; D tentatively fits TRBD1 or TRBD2 (5 bases each). CDR1 SGHKS and CDR2 YYEKEE come from the germline V gene (reference sequence). The CDR3 is 13 amino acids. The V end lost 5 bases, the J end lost 5 bases, and 12 bases lay between the germline ends. The CDR3 here is CASRRGYGDTQYF. The CDR3 nucleotides are TGTGCCAGCAGGAGGGGTTACGGAGATACGCAGTATTTT.